Presented here are 31 T cell receptor beta chains from one specimen sequenced in a study of blood T cells in healthy people across ages. Alongside a J-beta primer mix, a sample-barcoded 5' primer served in a second PCR lasting roughly 7 to 11 cycles. TCRdb independently ran MiXCR on the 5' RACE reads; one entry per CDR3 protein. This table has 1,800,000 or so distinct CDR3 sequences, 35% to 50% appearing once. Sequencing was done on a sample of blood. The receptors were sampled from a human donor in good health.

The chain employs TRBV7-2 and TRBJ2-5; 13 nucleotides line up with TRBD2. The germline V gene has CDR1 SGHTA and CDR2 FQGNSA. J gave up 11 bases and V 4 bases, and 10 bases lay outside the gene matches. The CDR3 length is 15 residues. The CDR3 bases are TGTGCCAGCAGCTGGGGACTAGCGGGGCTCAGGGAGCAGTACTTC. It specifies CASSWGLAGLREQYF.

In this sample, this clonotype turned up once. V gene TRBV7-2 combines with J gene TRBJ2-1, with D perhaps TRBD1 (6 bases). Germline CDR1 is SGHTA and CDR2 is FQGNSA. This CDR3 comprises 15 residues. V was pared by 4 bases and J by 3 bases, with 13 bases between. CDR3 in amino acids: CASSSRTENYNEQFF. The CDR3 DNA reads as TGTGCCAGCAGCTCGAGGACAGAGAACTACAATGAGCAGTTCTTC.

The chain has TRBV24-1 and TRBJ2-4, with 8 bases matching TRBD1. Losses at the gene ends were 4 bases for V and 13 bases for J; bases not matched to a gene: 11. The CDR3 runs 14 residues. In germline, CDR1 is KGHDR, CDR2 SFDVKD. CDR3 amino acids: CATSDPEDRDGQYF. CDR3 DNA: TGTGCCACCAGTGACCCAGAGGACAGGGACGGGCAGTACTTC.

The table lists this clonotype with a few counts. V usage is TRBV11-3 and J usage is TRBJ1-6; 9 bases fit TRBD1. V shed 2 bases, J shed 10 bases, and the junction held 9 bases outside the gene matches. Looked up from germline, CDR1 is SGHNT and CDR2 is YENEEA. The CDR3 runs 16 residues. The CDR3 spells CASSLRTGELRSPLHF. Here the CDR3 DNA reads TGTGCCAGCAGCTTACGGACAGGGGAGTTGAGATCACCCCTCCACTTT.

The chain employs TRBV28 and TRBJ2-1; 7 bases match TRBD2. Germline V CDR1 and CDR2: MDHEN, SYDVKM. The junction had 6 bases not matched to a gene; V was cut back by 6 bases and J by 4 bases. This CDR3 is 14 amino acids long. The CDR3 sequence is CASSRSGVYNEQFF. The DNA of the CDR3 is TGTGCCAGCAGCCGCAGCGGGGTTTACAATGAGCAGTTCTTC.

This clonotype was recorded a few times. The genes are TRBV7-3 and TRBJ1-6; D unclear. This CDR3 is built from 13 residues. Germline V CDR1 and CDR2: SGHTA, FQGTGA. The V gene lost 5 bases and the J gene lost 8 bases, with 10 bases spanning the gap. The DNA of the CDR3 is TGTGCCAGCAGCCCCCGCTCAGATTCACCCCTCCACTTT. It codes for CASSPRSDSPLHF. The complete variable domain, with remaining parts taken from reference TRBV7-3 and TRBJ1-6, reads GAGVSQTPSNKVTEKGKYVELRCDPISGHTALYWYRQSLGQGPEFLIYFQGTGAADDSGLPNDRFFAVRPEGSVSTLKIQRTERGDSAVYLCASSPRSDSPLHFGNGTRLTVT.

J is TRBJ2-5 and V is TRBV7-7; D is undetermined. The germline CDR1 and CDR2 sequences are SSHAT and FNYEAQ (reference sequence). V gave up 3 bases and J gave up 6 bases, with 11 bases separating them. The CDR3 length is 13 residues. The CDR3 loop is CASSLGSSQTQYF. CDR3 in DNA: TGTGCCAGCAGCTTGGGCTCAAGTCAGACCCAGTACTTC.

The chain is built from TRBV10-3 and TRBJ2-5; TRBD2 agrees at 9 bases. Germline V gene data show CDR1 as ENHRY and CDR2 as SYGVKD. CDR3 length: 15 amino acids. Trimming removed 2 bases from V and 2 bases from J; junction bases left unmatched: 3. The CDR3 protein is CAISEQAGGQETQYF. CDR3 bases: TGTGCCATCAGTGAGCAAGCGGGGGGACAAGAGACCCAGTACTTC.

The CDR3 is CASSQAGLRGEGYTF. CDR3 DNA sequence: TGCGCCAGCAGCCAAGCAGGACTCCGGGGGGAAGGCTACACCTTC. The V gene is TRBV4-1, the J gene TRBJ1-2, with D possibly TRBD1 on 5 matching bases. Germline V gives CDR1 MGHRA, CDR2 YSYEKL. Trimming removed 1 base at V and 8 bases at J, with 17 bases between. The CDR3 contains 15 residues.

This chain links TRBV7-2 with TRBJ2-4; no clear D gene. TRBJ2-7 explains the end of the DNA better; the J call may be wrong. The length of the CDR3 is 14 residues. Germline V gene sequence: CDR1 SGHTA, CDR2 FQGNSA. The CDR3 loop reads CASSSLTDGYEQYF. CDR3 coding DNA: TGTGCCAGCAGCTCCCTGACGGATGGCTACGAGCAGTACTTC.

The genes are TRBV3-1 and TRBJ2-5; D is perhaps TRBD1 (5 bases). The ends were cut back, 7 bases at V and 4 bases at J, with 16 bases in the middle. The CDR3 runs 14 residues. Looked up from germline, CDR1 is LGHDT and CDR2 is YNNKEL (reference sequence). The CDR3: CASTNRQYSETQYF. CDR3 nucleotides: TGTGCCAGCACCAATCGACAGTATTCAGAGACCCAGTACTTC.

The rearrangement links TRBV6-1 to TRBJ1-2; D unclear. V was cut by 2 bases and J by 4 bases, with 8 bases left in between. The CDR3 is made up of 13 amino acids. Germline V CDR1 and CDR2: MNHNS, SASEGT. CDR3 sequence reads: CASSESAVYGYTF. CDR3 sequence (DNA): TGTGCCAGCAGTGAATCGGCGGTCTATGGCTACACCTTC.

V usage is TRBV9 and J usage is TRBJ1-2; no clear D gene. Trimming shortened V by 0 bases and J by 1 base, and 10 bases separated the two germline ends. The CDR3 runs 15 residues. CDR1 and CDR2 from the germline V gene are SGDLS and YYNGEE. The CDR3 nucleotides are TGTGCCAGCAGCGTAGGGTCACTCCTTAACTATGGCTACACCTTC. It translates to CASSVGSLLNYGYTF.

The chain links TRBV7-2 to TRBJ2-1; D may be TRBD1 or TRBD2 (6 bases each). The CDR3 totals 16 residues. Germline lookup yields CDR1 SGHTA and CDR2 FQGNSA. The ends were cut back, 2 bases at V and 8 bases at J, with 19 bases in the middle. CDR3 sequence: CASSLRPGAFWDEQFF. The CDR3 region has the DNA TGTGCCAGCAGCTTAAGGCCGGGGGCCTTTTGGGATGAGCAGTTCTTC.

This clonotype was seen only a few times. The J gene is TRBJ2-3, the V gene TRBV20-1; 8 bases agree with TRBD2. The CDR3 consists of 19 residues. Germline trimming cut 3 bases from V and 2 bases from J; bases unmatched to any gene: 19. Germline values: CDR1 DFQATT, CDR2 SNEGSKA (reference sequence). CDR3 nucleotide sequence: TGCAGTGCTAGGGATCTGGGTGGGGGAGCGGGGGCCCCCACAGATACGCAGTATTTT. It yields the protein CSARDLGGGAGAPTDTQYF.

J is TRBJ1-2 and V is TRBV28, with D unresolved. Looked up from germline, CDR1 is MDHEN and CDR2 is SYDVKM. Trimming cost V 4 bases and J 5 bases, with 17 bases left between them. The CDR3 has 15 residues. The CDR3 sequence is CASSWMGKTSYGYTF. The CDR3 DNA follows: TGTGCCAGCAGTTGGATGGGTAAGACCTCGTATGGCTACACCTTC.

The table lists this clonotype with a few counts. V gene TRBV29-1 combines with J gene TRBJ2-7; 10 positions agree with TRBD1. V lost 1 base and J lost 3; bases outside the gene matches: 3. This CDR3 is 14 amino acids long. CDR1 is SQVTM and CDR2 is ANQGSEA in the germline V gene. The CDR3 coding sequence is TGCAGCGTTGAAGGGACAGGGGGAGGCTACGAGCAGTACTTC. Amino acid sequence: CSVEGTGGGYEQYF.

The V and J genes are TRBV5-1 and TRBJ1-4; 9 bases fit TRBD1. Germline CDR1 reads SGHRS; CDR2 reads YFSETQ. V was pared by 5 bases and J by 7 bases, with 12 bases of the junction left unmatched. The CDR3 has 16 amino acids. Written as DNA, the CDR3 is TGCGCCAGCAGGCCCGGGACAGGGAGAAGTAGTGAAAAACTGTTTTTT. It encodes CASRPGTGRSSEKLFF.

This clonotype was picked up a small number of times. The CDR3: CASSLFASDEQYF. CDR3 in DNA: TGCGCCAGCAGCTTGTTTGCATCCGACGAGCAGTACTTC. This sequence joins TRBV5-1 and TRBJ2-5; D unresolved. The end of the DNA is better explained by TRBJ2-7, so the J call may be wrong. CDR1 and CDR2 (germline): SGHRS, YFSETQ. The CDR3 length is 13 residues.

This clonotype has only a few counts. V usage is TRBV4-3 and J usage is TRBJ1-4; maybe TRBD1 (5 bases). CDR1 is LGHNA, CDR2 YSLEER, per germline. The CDR3 spans 18 residues. The V and J ends lost 0 bases and 5 bases respectively, with 19 bases between them. CDR3 nucleotide sequence: TGCGCCAGCAGCCAAGAAGAAAGGTCGGAAGGGGCCAATGAAAAACTGTTTTTT. Its translation: CASSQEERSEGANEKLFF.

The DNA of the CDR3 is TGCAGCGTGTCCCGGGAGACCTTTGATGGTGGCTACACCTTC. This encodes CSVSRETFDGGYTF. The chain combines TRBV29-1 with TRBJ1-2; D is ambiguous. Germline V gene lookup returns CDR1 SQVTM and CDR2 ANQGSEA. The germline V and J ends were trimmed by 6 bases and 7 bases, with 21 bases remaining between them. This CDR3 spans 14 amino acids.

The table lists this clonotype with a few counts. The chain joins TRBV7-4 to TRBJ1-5; D is undetermined. Germline V gives CDR1 SGHVT, CDR2 SQSDAQ. V lost 5 bases to trimming and J lost 1 base, with 15 bases between them. The CDR3 is 16 residues long. Written as DNA, the CDR3 is TGTGCCAGCAGCCCGATAAAGGGAGTGAGCAATCAGCCCCAGCATTTT. Amino acid sequence: CASSPIKGVSNQPQHF.

This clonotype was picked up a small number of times. J is TRBJ2-1 and V is TRBV6-1, with 8 bases lining up with TRBD2. V was clipped by 9 bases and J by 5 bases; unmatched bases: 12. Germline assignment: CDR1 MNHNS and CDR2 SASEGT. This CDR3 is 15 amino acids long. The CDR3 protein is CASSLWGTRNNEQFF. For the CDR3, the DNA is TGTGCCAGTTCTCTTTGGGGGACTAGAAACAATGAGCAGTTCTTC.

This clonotype showed up just a few times. V is TRBV5-1 and J is TRBJ2-7; D not resolved. Deletions cut 1 base from V and 5 bases from J, with 13 bases between. Germline values: CDR1 SGHRS, CDR2 YFSETQ. The CDR3 is 14 amino acids. The CDR3 DNA reads TGCGCCAGCAGCTTGATTACGGGTCGCGACGAGCAGTACTTC. Amino acid sequence: CASSLITGRDEQYF.

In this sample, this clonotype turned up many times. The chain recombines TRBV20-1 with TRBJ2-7; a possible D gene is TRBD2 (7 bases). The V gene's germline CDR1 is DFQATT and CDR2 SNEGSKA (reference sequence). V shed 6 bases and J shed 6 bases, with 21 bases lying between them. The CDR3 is made up of 14 amino acids. The CDR3 spells CSALGRGGAGEQYF. The CDR3 DNA reads TGCAGTGCGCTAGGGAGAGGGGGGGCAGGCGAGCAGTACTTC.

This chain uses TRBV24-1 with TRBJ2-5; no reliable D call. The V end was cut by 1 base, the J end by 2 bases, with 10 bases between. Germline CDR1 is KGHDR and CDR2 is SFDVKD. The CDR3 has 15 residues. CDR3 sequence: CATSDLDRPQETQYF. CDR3 sequence (DNA): TGTGCCACCAGTGATTTAGATCGGCCTCAAGAGACCCAGTACTTC.

This clonotype has just a few counts. The V gene is TRBV7-3, the J gene TRBJ2-1, with D perhaps TRBD1 (6 bases). The germline V gene encodes CDR1 SGHTA and CDR2 FQGTGA. Trimming removed 3 bases from V and 6 bases from J, with 9 bases in between. The CDR3 is 13 amino acids. CDR3 nucleotide sequence: TGTGCCAGCAGCTTCACAGGGTTCAATGAGCAGTTCTTC. This gives the protein CASSFTGFNEQFF.

The chain has TRBV6-5 and TRBJ1-2; 9 bases agree with TRBD1. The V gene's germline CDR1 is MNHEY and CDR2 SVGAGI. V gave up 0 bases and J gave up 5 bases; unmatched junction bases: 10. The CDR3 contains 17 residues. The CDR3 here is CASSYSTGTGSAYGYTF. DNA of the CDR3: TGTGCCAGCAGTTACTCGACCGGGACAGGGAGTGCGTATGGCTACACCTTC.

The gene calls are TRBV5-1 and TRBJ1-2; D unresolved. V gave up 5 bases and J gave up 3 bases, with 11 bases separating them. The germline CDR1 and CDR2 sequences are SGHRS and YFSETQ. The CDR3 runs 13 residues. CDR3 sequence reads: CASSDLDDYGYTF. As DNA, the CDR3 is TGCGCCAGCAGTGACTTGGATGACTATGGCTACACCTTC.

The chain uses TRBV7-2 and TRBJ2-3; possible D gene TRBD2, 5 bases. Germline values: CDR1 SGHTA, CDR2 FQGNSA. The CDR3 spans 13 residues. Deletions cut 4 bases from V and 4 bases from J, with 9 bases between. The CDR3 region has the DNA TGTGCCAGCAGCTCACTAGTTCCAGATACGCAGTATTTT. Translated: CASSSLVPDTQYF.

This clonotype was recorded a few times. The chain couples TRBV20-1 to TRBJ2-3; D possibly corresponds to TRBD2 (5 bases). The CDR3 length is 20 residues. V dropped 3 bases and J dropped 2 bases, with 30 bases sitting between them. CDR1 is DFQATT, CDR2 SNEGSKA, per germline (reference sequence). Here the CDR3 reads CSASGPTLEEYFTNTDTQYF. DNA of the CDR3: TGCAGTGCTAGTGGCCCGACTTTGGAGGAATACTTCACCAACACAGATACGCAGTATTTT.